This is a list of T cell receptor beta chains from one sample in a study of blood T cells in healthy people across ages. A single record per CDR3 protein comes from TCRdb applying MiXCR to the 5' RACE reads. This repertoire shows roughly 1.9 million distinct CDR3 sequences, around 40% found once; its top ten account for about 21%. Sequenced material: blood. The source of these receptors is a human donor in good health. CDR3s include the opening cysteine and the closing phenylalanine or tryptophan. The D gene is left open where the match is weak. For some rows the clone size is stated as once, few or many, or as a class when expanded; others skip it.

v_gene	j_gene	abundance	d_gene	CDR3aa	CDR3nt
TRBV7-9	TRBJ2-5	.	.	CASSGAGTQETQYF	TGTGCCAGCAGCGGGGCCGGGACCCAAGAGACCCAGTACTTC
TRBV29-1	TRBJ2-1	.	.	CSVGEDEQFF	TGCAGCGTTGGAGAGGATGAGCAGTTCTTC
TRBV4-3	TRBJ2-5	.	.	CASSQVWGGGTQYF	TGCGCCAGCAGCCAAGTTTGGGGAGGGGGGACCCAGTACTTC
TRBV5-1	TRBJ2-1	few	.	CASSLDSTTASYNEQFF	TGCGCCAGCAGCTTGGATAGCACAACCGCGTCCTACAATGAGCAGTTCTTC
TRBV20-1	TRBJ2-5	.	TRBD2	CSARGDYTRQETQYF	TGCAGTGCTAGAGGGGACTACACTCGTCAAGAGACCCAGTACTTC
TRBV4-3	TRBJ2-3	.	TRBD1	CASSQGTGDTDTQYF	TGCGCCAGCAGCCAAGGGACAGGGGATACAGATACGCAGTATTTT
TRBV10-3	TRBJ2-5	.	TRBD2	CAISGQRGALRETQYF	TGTGCCATCAGTGGTCAGCGGGGGGCCCTCAGAGAGACCCAGTACTTC
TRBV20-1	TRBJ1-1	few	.	CSARKTQGEAFF	TGCAGTGCTAGAAAGACGCAGGGAGAAGCTTTCTTT
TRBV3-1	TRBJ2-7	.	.	CASSPSGSRAGYEQYF	TGTGCCAGCAGCCCCTCAGGGAGTAGAGCCGGCTACGAGCAGTACTTC
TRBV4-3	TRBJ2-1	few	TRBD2	CASSQASGGDDEQFF	TGCGCCAGCAGCCAAGCTAGCGGGGGGGACGATGAGCAGTTCTTC
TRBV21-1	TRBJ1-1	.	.	CASSKALARERNTEAFF	TGTGCCAGCAGCAAAGCGCTCGCCAGGGAGAGGAACACTGAAGCTTTCTTT
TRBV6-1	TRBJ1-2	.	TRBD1	CASSPPGQGARSDGYTF	TGTGCCAGCAGTCCCCCGGGACAGGGGGCTCGGAGCGATGGCTACACCTTC
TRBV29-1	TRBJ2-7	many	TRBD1	CSVEQGASYEQYF	TGCAGCGTTGAACAGGGGGCCTCCTACGAGCAGTACTTC
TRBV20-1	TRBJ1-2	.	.	CSAQVVIGYTF	TGCAGCGCCCAAGTGGTAATTGGCTACACCTTC
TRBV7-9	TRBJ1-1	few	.	CASIKRDTEAFF	TGTGCCAGTATTAAACGGGACACTGAAGCTTTCTTT
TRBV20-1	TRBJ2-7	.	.	CSARVRRAFYYEQYF	TGCAGTGCTAGAGTAAGGAGGGCGTTTTACTACGAGCAGTACTTC
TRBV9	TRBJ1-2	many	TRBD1	CASSASAIEGGGKHGYTF	TGTGCCAGCAGCGCATCTGCAATCGAGGGAGGGGGCAAGCATGGCTACACCTTC
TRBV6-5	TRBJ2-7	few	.	CASSPPGDPYEQYF	TGTGCCAGCAGTCCCCCTGGGGACCCCTACGAGCAGTACTTC
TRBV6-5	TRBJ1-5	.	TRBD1	CASSSQFRDRGNQPQHF	TGTGCCAGCAGTTCACAGTTCCGGGACAGGGGCAATCAGCCCCAGCATTTT
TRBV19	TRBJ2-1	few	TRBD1	CASSEGQGVEDEQFF	TGTGCCAGTAGTGAGGGACAGGGGGTGGAAGATGAGCAGTTCTTC
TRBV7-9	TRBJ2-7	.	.	CASSQIGQFFEQYF	TGTGCCAGCAGCCAAATCGGACAGTTTTTCGAGCAGTACTTC
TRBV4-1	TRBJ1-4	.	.	CASSQISGENGKLFF	TGCGCCAGCAGCCAAATTTCCGGAGAGAATGGAAAACTGTTTTTT
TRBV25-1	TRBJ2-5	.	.	CASTGGETQYF	TGTGCCAGCACCGGAGGGGAGACCCAGTACTTC
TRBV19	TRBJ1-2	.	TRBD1	CASSSLGTAYGYTF	TGTGCCAGTAGTTCCCTCGGGACAGCATATGGCTACACCTTC
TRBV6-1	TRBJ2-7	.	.	CASKFQGTYEQYF	TGTGCCAGCAAGTTCCAGGGCACCTACGAGCAGTACTTC
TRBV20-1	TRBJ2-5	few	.	CSAQGGGDETQYF	TGCAGTGCTCAGGGAGGGGGCGACGAGACCCAGTACTTC
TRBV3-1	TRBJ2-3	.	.	CASSLGNNTDTQYF	TGTGCCAGCAGCCTTGGGAACAACACAGATACGCAGTATTTT
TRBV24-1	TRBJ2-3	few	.	CATSDLDKDTQYF	TGTGCCACCAGTGACCTAGACAAGGATACGCAGTATTTT
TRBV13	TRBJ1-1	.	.	CASSPRPTGNTEAFF	TGTGCCAGCAGCCCCCGGCCAACGGGGAACACCGAAGCTTTCTTT
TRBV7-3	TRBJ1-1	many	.	CASSSSLNTEAFF	TGCGCCAGCAGCTCCAGCCTGAACACTGAAGCTTTCTTT
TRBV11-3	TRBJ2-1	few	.	CASSWTVHEQFF	TGTGCCAGCAGCTGGACAGTTCATGAGCAGTTCTTC
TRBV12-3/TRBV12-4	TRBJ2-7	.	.	CASSTQASEQYF	TGTGCCAGCAGTACACAGGCATCCGAGCAGTACTTC
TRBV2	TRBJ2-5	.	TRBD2	CASRPGLAGWNETQYF	TGTGCCAGCAGACCGGGACTAGCGGGGTGGAATGAGACCCAGTACTTC
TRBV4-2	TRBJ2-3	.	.	CASSTSSLDTQYF	TGTGCCAGCAGCACCTCAAGCTTGGATACGCAGTATTTT
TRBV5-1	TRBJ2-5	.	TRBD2	CASSLDPSGGFWGETQYF	TGCGCCAGCAGCTTGGACCCTAGCGGGGGATTTTGGGGAGAGACCCAGTACTTC